This TCR beta chain came from a study of naive and memory T cell subsets. V was clipped by 0 bases and J by 4 bases; unmatched bases: 2. The CDR3 sequence is 13 residues long. Germline V gene data show CDR1 as DFQATT and CDR2 as SNEGSKA (reference sequence). The beta constant-region primer was an equimolar mix of two oligonucleotides covering TRBC1 and TRBC2. The ligated cDNA underwent four PCR rounds using SP2 and nested alpha and beta constant-region primers. Ligation attached a single-stranded oligonucleotide with a 12-nucleotide UMI and the SP2 primer to the cDNA 3' end. TCRdb fed the UMI-ligation and nested PCR reads into MiXCR, producing one record per CDR3 protein. The sample yields 8,500 to 10,000 distinct CDR3 sequences, 4.5% to 6% seen once. Notes on the study in general: Diversity fell and Gini index rose from naive through CM, EM, EMRA. Clonotypes are single alpha or beta chains, not paired receptors.

As regards this clonotype: Its antigen remains unidentified.

The rearrangement joins TRBV20-1 to TRBJ2-7, with 8 bases lining up with TRBD2. Sequencing used CD4+ TEMRA cells from blood. Indicated subset: effector memory re-expressing CD45RA, CD45RA+ CD27-. This TCR came from a human donor in good health. The CDR3 bases are TGCAGTGCTAGAGAGTCTAGCGGGTACGAGCAGTACTTC. Amino acid sequence: CSARESSGYEQYF.